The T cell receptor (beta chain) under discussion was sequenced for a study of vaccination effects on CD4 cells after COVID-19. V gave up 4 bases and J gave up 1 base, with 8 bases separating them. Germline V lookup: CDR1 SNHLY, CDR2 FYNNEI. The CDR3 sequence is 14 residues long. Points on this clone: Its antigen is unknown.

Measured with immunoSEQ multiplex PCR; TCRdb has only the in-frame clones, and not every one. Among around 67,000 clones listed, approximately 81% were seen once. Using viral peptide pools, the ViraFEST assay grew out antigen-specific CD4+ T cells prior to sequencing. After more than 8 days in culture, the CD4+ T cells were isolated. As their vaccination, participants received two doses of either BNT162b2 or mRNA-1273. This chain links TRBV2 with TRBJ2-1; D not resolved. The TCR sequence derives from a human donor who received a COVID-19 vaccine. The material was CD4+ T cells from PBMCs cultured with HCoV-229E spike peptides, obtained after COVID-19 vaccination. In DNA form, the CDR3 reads TGTGCCAGCAGTGGAGACGGGTCCTACAATGAGCAGTTCTTC. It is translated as CASSGDGSYNEQFF.